Listed here are 9 T cell receptor beta chains from one sample, sequenced in a study of blood T cell repertoires in COVID-19. Here immunoSEQ multiplex PCR was the method, and the copy in TCRdb shows in-frame clones only, minus some. The sample consists of 100,000 to 150,000 clones, about 87% of them appearing once. The specimen was peripheral blood. Source of these receptors: an older woman with acute or convalescent COVID-19.

V gene TRBV28 combines with J gene TRBJ1-1; weak D call: TRBD1 (6 bases). Germline CDR1 is MDHEN and CDR2 is SYDVKM. The CDR3 runs to 12 residues. V was cut by 6 bases and J by 2 bases, with 7 bases left in between. The CDR3 coding sequence is TGTGCCAGCAGAGGGGGAAACACTGAAGCTTTCTTT. Translation: CASRGGNTEAFF.

The chain recombines TRBV4-2 with TRBJ1-2, with 10 bases fitting TRBD1. Germline CDR1 reads LGHNA; CDR2 reads YNFKEQ. The CDR3 extends over 20 amino acids. V was pared by 2 bases and J by 3 bases, with 18 bases of the junction left unmatched. This CDR3 reads CASSQMGGPGTGAIYYGYTF. In nucleotides, the CDR3 is TGTGCCAGCAGCCAAATGGGGGGGCCCGGGACAGGGGCTATCTACTATGGCTACACCTTC.

The chain links TRBV7-9 to TRBJ1-1; D possibly corresponds to TRBD1 (6 bases). CDR1 and CDR2 from the germline V gene are SEHNR and FQNEAQ (reference sequence). The CDR3 is 16 residues long. V was trimmed by 4 bases and J by 0 bases, leaving 15 bases between them. CDR3 sequence: CASSSVGGPMNTEAFF. The CDR3 nucleotides read TGTGCCAGCAGCTCAGTCGGGGGGCCCATGAACACTGAAGCTTTCTTT.

The V gene is TRBV3-1 (or the pseudogene TRBV3-2), the J gene TRBJ2-1; 9 nucleotides align to TRBD2. Per the germline V gene, CDR1 is LGHDT and CDR2 is YNNKEL (reference sequence). V gave up 2 bases and J gave up 2 bases; unmatched junction bases: 1. CDR3 length: 15 residues. The CDR3 DNA reads TGTGCCAGCAGCCAAACTAGCGGGCCCTACAATGAGCAGTTCTTC. It yields the protein CASSQTSGPYNEQFF.

The rearrangement uses TRBV2 and TRBJ2-1; 11 bases match TRBD2. Germline values: CDR1 SNHLY, CDR2 FYNNEI. V shed 11 bases and J 4 bases; nucleotides not matched to a gene: 10. This CDR3 has 15 amino acids. In DNA form, the CDR3 reads TGTGCCGACCGGCTAGCGGGAGGTGGTTACAATGAGCAGTTCTTC. This encodes CADRLAGGGYNEQFF.

A single count supports this clone. The rearrangement joins TRBV5-1 to TRBJ2-1; 11 nucleotides align to TRBD2. Trimming at V came to 2 bases and at J to 6 bases, leaving 16 bases not matched to a gene. Germline values: CDR1 SGHRS, CDR2 YFSETQ. The CDR3 spans 19 residues. The DNA of the CDR3 is TGCGCCAGCAGCTTTAGCCGGGGTAGGGGACTAGCGGTCTTCAATGAGCAGTTCTTC. It is translated as CASSFSRGRGLAVFNEQFF.

The chain employs TRBV5-1 and TRBJ2-2, with 7 bases fitting TRBD1. The CDR3 runs 17 residues. Germline V CDR1 and CDR2: SGHRS, YFSETQ. The trim removed 1 base at V and 4 bases at J, leaving 10 bases unmatched. In DNA, the CDR3 is TGCGCCAGCAGCTTGCGACAGGGATCGTATAGCACCGGGGAGCTGTTTTTT. Translating it yields CASSLRQGSYSTGELFF.

This clone was found a few times. The rearrangement links TRBV5-1 to TRBJ2-1; D might be TRBD1 (5 bases). Trimming pared 1 base from V and 9 bases from J, leaving 11 bases between. The V gene's germline CDR1 is SGHRS and CDR2 YFSETQ. CDR3 size: 13 residues. CDR3 sequence: CASSLQGTSEQFF. Written as DNA, the CDR3 is TGCGCCAGCAGCTTGCAGGGTACAAGTGAGCAGTTCTTC.

This chain links TRBV7-9 with TRBJ1-1; no firm D call. Germline V gene lookup returns CDR1 SEHNR and CDR2 FQNEAQ (reference sequence). CDR3 length equals 16 residues. Between the trimmed V and J ends, which lost 1 base and 4 bases, there was a span of 16 bases. The CDR3 region is CASSLEGLGGITEAFF. In DNA form, the CDR3 reads TGTGCCAGCAGCTTAGAGGGATTGGGAGGGATCACTGAAGCTTTCTTT.